This entry is about one TCR beta chain. This sample was taken from a study of blood T cell repertoires in COVID-19. Across the study: The United States, Italy and Spain provided the acute and convalescent COVID-19 samples. Nucleic acid was either cDNA or gDNA, and it came from T cells, B-cell-depleted T cells, or PBMCs.

In the study's own analysis: For nucleated cells, counts were estimated from reference gene primer amplification. The repertoire was sequenced with immunoSEQ multiplex PCR; TCRdb's copy has only in-frame clones and lacks some. From that table come the V and J calls and clone size; the DNA was used to work out D and trimming. The sample lists about 440,000 clones; 70% to 90% were seen once. Participants had their cohort set by participant-reported clinical history. Sequenced: PBMCs or T cells enriched from blood (not recorded which). The sequence was obtained from a woman under 30 with acute COVID-19.

CDR3 sequence: CASSRQGLAGYNEQFF. In DNA, the CDR3 is TGTGCCAGCAGTCGACAGGGGCTAGCGGGGTACAATGAGCAGTTCTTC. The rearrangement joins TRBV6-6 to TRBJ2-1; tentative D call: TRBD2 (9 bases). In germline, CDR1 is MNHNY, CDR2 SVGAGI (reference sequence). The CDR3 is 16 amino acids. Trimming left V 5 bases short and J 4 bases short, with 18 bases between.